Below, 15 T cell receptor beta chains from the same sample are listed, as sequenced in a study of beta chain features in type 1 diabetes (dated by TCRdb to the late 2010s). The paper's findings and limits, for the study overall: In all four CD4+ subsets, TCRB CDR3 length was moderately but significantly shorter in type 1 diabetes patients.

No cognate antigen is known for these TCRs. The library relied on the immunoSEQ multiplex PCR assay. The High Capacity cDNA Reverse Transcription Kit was used to reverse transcribe all of the isolated RNA, meaning that expressed TCRB transcripts were what got sequenced. In its TCRdb copy, this immuneACCESS table keeps in-frame sequences only and misses some clones. Where compared with another copy, unresolved V genes explain less than half of these, and the others have no known cause. The sample profile shows 600,000 to 750,000 clones; around 12% of them were found once. The ten largest clones capture around 0.12% of the sample. Sequencing was performed on naive CD4+ T cells from blood. Per the publication, the cell subset or site label means: true naive CD4+ T cells. Receptor source: a young man with type 1 diabetes.

A few counts support this clone. The J gene is TRBJ2-5, the V gene TRBV29-1; 9 nucleotides line up with TRBD2. CDR3 length equals 14 residues. J gave up 9 bases and V 0 bases, and 8 bases lay outside the gene matches. The germline gives CDR1 SQVTM, CDR2 ANQGSEA. In nucleotides, the CDR3 is TGCAGCGTTGAAGATACTAGCGGGCGGGTCTCCCAGTACTTC. It codes for CSVEDTSGRVSQYF.

This clone was counted a few times. CDR3 in DNA: TGCGCCAGCAGCCCTGGACAGGGGGACTATGGCTACACCTTC. This sequence encodes CASSPGQGDYGYTF. The rearrangement joins TRBV4-3 to TRBJ1-2; 10 bases are a match to TRBD1. CDR1 is LGHNA and CDR2 is YSLEER in the germline V gene. With V trimmed by 4 bases and J by 3 bases, 2 bases remained unmatched. The CDR3 has 14 residues.

This clone was seen only a few times. The genes are TRBV18 and TRBJ1-2; no firm D call. The ends were cut back, 0 bases at V and 4 bases at J, with 9 bases in the middle. This CDR3 comprises 14 residues. Germline CDR1 KGHSH, CDR2 LQKENI. CDR3 coding DNA: TGTGCCAGCTCACCACCTATGAGGACCTATGGCTACACCTTC. As protein: CASSPPMRTYGYTF. Based on the CDR3 plus reference TRBV18 and TRBJ1-2, the full variable domain is NAGVMQNPRHLVRRRGQEARLRCSPMKGHSHVYWYRQLPEEGLKFMVYLQKENIIDESGMPKERFSAEFPKEGPSILRIQQVVRGDSAAYFCASSPPMRTYGYTFGSGTRLTVV.

The CDR3 reads CASSQDRFASEEQFF. The CDR3 DNA reads as TGCGCCAGCAGCCAAGATCGGTTTGCCTCGGAAGAGCAGTTCTTC. The gene calls are TRBV4-1 and TRBJ2-1, with unresolved D. Per the germline V gene, CDR1 is MGHRA and CDR2 is YSYEKL. Trimming pared 0 bases from V and 10 bases from J, leaving 16 bases between. The CDR3 covers 15 residues.

V is TRBV2 and J is TRBJ1-2, with a possible D match to TRBD1 (6 bases). In germline, CDR1 is SNHLY, CDR2 FYNNEI. The CDR3 sequence is 13 residues long. V lost 10 bases and J 4 bases, leaving 16 bases between the germline ends. The CDR3: CAISSGQSYGYTF. The CDR3 DNA is TGTGCCATCTCGTCGGGACAAAGCTATGGCTACACCTTC.

This clone appeared a few times. The chain employs TRBV9 and TRBJ2-6; 8 positions match TRBD2. V dropped 0 bases and J dropped 0; count of bases not matched to a gene: 5. The CDR3 consists of 18 residues. Per germline, CDR1 SGDLS and CDR2 YYNGEE. This chain's CDR3 is CASSVAAGGFSGANVLTF. The CDR3 nucleotides read TGTGCCAGCAGCGTAGCTGCGGGGGGCTTCTCTGGGGCCAACGTCCTGACTTTC.

This clone was counted a few times. V usage is TRBV7-2 and J usage is TRBJ2-2; TRBD1 might be the D (5 bases). V was pared by 2 bases and J by 6 bases, with 13 bases between. The germline gives CDR1 SGHTA, CDR2 FQGNSA. The CDR3 spans 15 residues. The DNA of the CDR3 is TGTGCCAGCAGCTTACCCCAGGGTAGCTCCGGGGAGCTGTTTTTT. This gives the protein CASSLPQGSSGELFF. Supplemented by reference TRBV7-2 and TRBJ2-2, the full variable domain reads GAGVSQSPSNKVTEKGKDVELRCDPISGHTALYWYRQSLGQGLEFLIYFQGNSAPDKSGLPSDRFSAERTGGSVSTLTIQRTQQEDSAVYLCASSLPQGSSGELFFGEGSRLTVL.

The chain combines TRBV7-2 with TRBJ2-7; 9 positions agree with TRBD1. The CDR3 has 15 residues. With 8 bases clipped from V and 5 bases from J, the junction kept 13 bases outside the gene matches. CDR1 and CDR2 from the germline V gene are SGHTA and FQGNSA. The CDR3 reads CASGQGPERGNEQYF. CDR3 DNA: TGTGCCAGCGGACAGGGGCCCGAAAGGGGAAACGAGCAGTACTTC.

This clone was counted only a few times. The chain combines TRBV19 with TRBJ1-5; 7 bases match TRBD1. V shed 6 bases, J shed 4 bases, and the junction held 6 bases outside the gene matches. From germline, CDR1 is LNHDA and CDR2 SQIVND (reference sequence). This CDR3 comprises 14 residues. CDR3 sequence (DNA): TGTGCCAGTAGGACAGGGCTAGGTAATCAGCCCCAGCATTTT. Amino acids: CASRTGLGNQPQHF. The full variable domain, in which reference TRBV19 and TRBJ1-5 provide the parts outside the CDR3, is DGGITQSPKYLFRKEGQNVTLSCEQNLNHDAMYWYRQDPGQGLRLIYYSQIVNDFQKGDIAEGYSVSREKKESFPLTVTSAQKNPTAFYLCASRTGLGNQPQHFGDGTRLSIL.

The rearrangement uses TRBV7-9 and TRBJ1-5; D gene unclear. CDR1 is SEHNR and CDR2 is FQNEAQ in the germline V gene (reference sequence). V was pared by 5 bases and J by 5 bases, with 10 bases between. The CDR3 loop spans 13 amino acids. The CDR3 region is CASSQAQDQPQHF. The CDR3 nucleotides are TGTGCCAGCAGCCAAGCGCAGGATCAGCCCCAGCATTTT.

The gene calls are TRBV6-1 and TRBJ2-1; TRBD1 is a possible D gene (6 bases). Trimming took off 6 bases at V and 4 bases at J, with 13 bases between the two ends. The germline gives CDR1 MNHNS, CDR2 SASEGT. The CDR3 loop spans 14 amino acids. This chain's CDR3 is CASRDRDKYNEQFF. The CDR3 coding sequence is TGTGCCAGCAGAGACCGGGACAAATACAATGAGCAGTTCTTC.

CDR3 amino acids: CASSSTSGGRLEQFF. The DNA for the CDR3 is TGTGCCAGCAGTTCGACTAGCGGGGGTAGGCTTGAGCAGTTCTTC. The chain combines TRBV6-5 with TRBJ2-1; TRBD2 agrees at 12 bases. Germline V gene data show CDR1 as MNHEY and CDR2 as SVGAGI. V dropped 4 bases and J dropped 9; count of bases not matched to a gene: 7. This CDR3 has 15 amino acids.

The chain combines TRBV6-5 with TRBJ1-6; TRBD1 is a possible D gene (6 bases). Germline-derived CDR1 and CDR2 are MNHEY and SVGAGI. The V gene lost 7 bases and the J gene lost 6 bases, with 16 bases spanning the gap. The CDR3 contains 15 residues. CDR3 amino acids: CASTVQGPGNSPLHF. The CDR3, as DNA: TGTGCCAGCACGGTACAGGGACCCGGTAATTCACCCCTCCACTTT.

The CDR3 region is CASSLERTSGAYEQYF. The CDR3 region has the DNA TGTGCCAGCAGCTTAGAAAGGACTAGCGGGGCATACGAGCAGTACTTC. The chain has TRBV7-9 and TRBJ2-7; 12 bases agree with TRBD2. This CDR3 region has 16 residues. Trimming took 1 base from V and 4 from J; bases not matched to a gene: 5. Germline V lookup: CDR1 SEHNR, CDR2 FQNEAQ (reference sequence).

This clone was seen once. The chain is built from TRBV2 and TRBJ1-5, with 7 bases matching TRBD1. Unmatched junction bases numbered 6, after V lost 8 bases and J lost 5 bases. CDR1 and CDR2 from the germline V gene are SNHLY and FYNNEI. The CDR3 extends over 13 amino acids. CDR3 amino acids: CASSRTGYQPQHF. CDR3 nucleotide sequence: TGTGCCAGCTCTCGGACAGGTTATCAGCCCCAGCATTTT.